This T cell receptor (beta chain) was retrieved from a study of chemoradiotherapy in HPV16-positive cancers. Study-level information: Candidate HPV-specific clones and shared TCR motifs came from two HPV16-positive patients.

As regards this clone: What it binds is unknown.

General study results and limits: HPV-specific T cells were functionally defined from only a couple of HPV16-positive patients.

V dropped 5 bases and J dropped 6 bases, with 11 bases sitting between them. The CDR3 spans 12 residues. Germline lookup yields CDR1 SGHNT and CDR2 YYREEE (reference sequence). Sequencing used immunoSEQ multiplex PCR; TCRdb keeps in-frame clones, though not all of them. The sample records around 3,500 clones, around 95% being singletons. The chain joins TRBV5-4 to TRBJ2-5; either TRBD1 or TRBD2 may fit D (5 bases each). The receptor's source is a human donor with HPV-associated anogenital cancer. This sample was taken from a patient who underwent chemoradiotherapy. The CDR3 loop reads CASRGDGQTQYF. Written as DNA, the CDR3 is TGTGCCAGCAGGGGGGACGGGCAGACCCAGTACTTC.